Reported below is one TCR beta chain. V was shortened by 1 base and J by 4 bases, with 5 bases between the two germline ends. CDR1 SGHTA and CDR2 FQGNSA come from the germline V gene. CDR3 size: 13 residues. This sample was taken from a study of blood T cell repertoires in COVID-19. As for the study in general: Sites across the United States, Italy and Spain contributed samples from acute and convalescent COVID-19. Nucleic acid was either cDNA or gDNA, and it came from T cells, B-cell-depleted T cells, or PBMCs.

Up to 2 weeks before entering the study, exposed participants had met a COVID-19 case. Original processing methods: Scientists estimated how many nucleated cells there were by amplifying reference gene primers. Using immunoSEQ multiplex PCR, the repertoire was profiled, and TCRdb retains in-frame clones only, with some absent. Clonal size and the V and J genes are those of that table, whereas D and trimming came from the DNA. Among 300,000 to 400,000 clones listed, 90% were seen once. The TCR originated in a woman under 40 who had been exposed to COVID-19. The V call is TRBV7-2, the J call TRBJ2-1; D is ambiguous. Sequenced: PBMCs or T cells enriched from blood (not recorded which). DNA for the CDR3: TGTGCCAGCAGCTTAGACTCATACAATGAGCAGTTCTTC. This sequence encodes CASSLDSYNEQFF.